This T cell receptor beta chain stems from a study of tumor-infiltrating lymphocytes in primary liver carcinoma. On the study more broadly: Ages ranged from 30 to 69, with HCC or mixed HCC-cholangiocarcinoma.

The CDR3 runs to 16 residues. Germline V gives CDR1 MNHEY, CDR2 SVGAGI. J was trimmed by 2 bases and V by 0 bases; bases with no gene match: 6. The researchers obtained blood RNA from unsorted whole blood and also extracted germline DNA. This clonotype showed up many times. Its antigen is unknown. A primer in the constant region served to generate TCR beta cDNA from about 470 ng of total RNA. What produced the TCR beta libraries was three nested multiplex PCR rounds using slightly modified ARM-PCR. Amplification in the first two PCR rounds was performed using TRBV1-TRBV30 forward primers and a C-beta reverse primer for approximately 10 cycles each. TCRdb called the multiplex PCR reads again in MiXCR, with one record for every CDR3 protein. The table includes approximately 330,000 distinct CDR3 sequences, almost 65% detected once. General study points: For tumor-adjacent and tumor-blood pairs, overlap was less than that seen for tumor region pairs.

This chain connects TRBV6-5 to TRBJ2-5, with 7 bases identical to TRBD2. The receptor was isolated from a man aged 35-49 years with primary liver carcinoma and hepatitis B virus infection. The sequencing input was peripheral blood. CDR3 loop: CASSYSDSGPQETQYF. CDR3 sequence (DNA): TGTGCCAGCAGTTACTCGGATAGCGGGCCTCAAGAGACCCAGTACTTC.